Below, one TCR beta chain is given with its context. These data belong to a study of shared clonotypes between healthy human individuals. CD8 cells classed as naive were CD45RO-negative and positively selected for CCR7, excluding terminally differentiated effector memory CD45RA+ cells. Sequencing used immunoSEQ multiplex PCR; TCRdb keeps in-frame clones, though not all of them. This sample carries around 2,000,000 clones, over 85% of them seen once, and the ten largest clones take more than 0.95%. Germline V gene lookup returns CDR1 MNHNS and CDR2 SASEGT. V dropped 4 bases and J dropped 1; count of bases not matched to a gene: 13. The CDR3 loop spans 18 amino acids.

Sequencing was carried out using naive CD8+ T cells sorted from blood. The TCR sequence derives from a man between 18 and 29 years old in good health. The chain uses TRBV6-1 and TRBJ1-5; 7 bases are a match to TRBD1. CDR3 protein: CASSVHRGGFESNQPQHF. CDR3 sequence (DNA): TGTGCCAGCAGTGTGCACAGGGGAGGGTTTGAGAGCAATCAGCCCCAGCATTTT.